The 32 T cell receptor beta chains presented below share a single source sample, sequenced in a study of blood T cell repertoires in COVID-19. Sequenced by immunoSEQ multiplex PCR; TCRdb stores in-frame clones only, minus some. The table includes roughly 190,000 clones, 90% to 95% detected once. What was sequenced was peripheral blood. These receptors originate from a man aged 30-40 years with COVID-19, enrolled during active disease.

The chain has TRBV9 and TRBJ1-6, with TRBD1 as a possible D gene (5 bases). Germline V gene lookup returns CDR1 SGDLS and CDR2 YYNGEE. Deletions cut 0 bases from V and 7 bases from J, with 14 bases between. This CDR3 is built from 16 residues. CDR3 amino acids: CASSVEAGRGNSPLHF. CDR3 nucleotides: TGTGCCAGCAGCGTAGAAGCGGGGAGGGGAAATTCACCCCTCCACTTT.

The V gene is TRBV11-1, the J gene TRBJ2-5; D gene unclear. The CDR3 is 15 amino acids. Germline CDR1 SGHAT, CDR2 FQDESV (reference sequence). Trimming removed 1 base from V and 6 bases from J, with 15 bases in between. Here the CDR3 reads CASSLDPTERQTQYF. The CDR3 region has the DNA TGTGCCAGCAGCTTAGACCCCACAGAACGGCAGACCCAGTACTTC.

This clone was counted once. V is TRBV7-9 and J is TRBJ1-5; no definite D call. Per the germline V gene, CDR1 is SEHNR and CDR2 is FQNEAQ (reference sequence). V shed 5 bases and J shed 0 bases, with 5 bases lying between them. The CDR3 runs 13 residues. CDR3 residues: CASSADSNQPQHF. The CDR3 DNA follows: TGTGCCAGCAGCGCAGATAGCAATCAGCCCCAGCATTTT.

The rearrangement links TRBV24-1 to TRBJ2-3, with D tentatively TRBD2 (5 bases). Germline CDR1 KGHDR, CDR2 SFDVKD. V lost 1 base and J 1 base, leaving 8 bases between the germline ends. The CDR3 loop spans 15 amino acids. CDR3 bases: TGTGCCACCAGTGATTTCGGTAGCGGCACAGATACGCAGTATTTT. Translation: CATSDFGSGTDTQYF.

The DNA of the CDR3 is TGTGCCAGTAGTAATCCCCGCCGGGGACAGGGGAACTATGGCTACACCTTC. This encodes CASSNPRRGQGNYGYTF. V usage is TRBV19 and J usage is TRBJ1-2; the match to TRBD1 covers 10 bases. CDR1 and CDR2 from the germline V gene are LNHDA and SQIVND (reference sequence). The CDR3 is 17 residues long. Trimming removed 4 bases from V and 2 bases from J; junction bases left unmatched: 10.

V is TRBV7-9 and J is TRBJ1-2; TRBD1 agrees at 7 bases. V lost 0 bases and J lost 3; bases outside the gene matches: 1. The CDR3 spans 14 residues. Germline CDR1 is SEHNR and CDR2 is FQNEAQ (reference sequence). CDR3 bases: TGTGCCAGCAGCTTAGCGGGACAGTACTATGGCTACACCTTC. Amino acids: CASSLAGQYYGYTF.

This rearrangement joins TRBV25-1 to TRBJ2-5; 10 bases match TRBD1. CDR1 MGHDK and CDR2 SYGVNS come from the germline V gene. V shed 3 bases, J shed 6 bases, and the junction held 4 bases outside the gene matches. The CDR3 loop spans 14 amino acids. CDR3 region: CASSDPGQGKTQYF. CDR3 sequence (DNA): TGTGCCAGCAGTGATCCGGGACAGGGGAAGACCCAGTACTTC.

This chain links TRBV12-5 with TRBJ1-2; TRBD1 is a possible D gene (5 bases). With 6 bases removed from V and 5 bases from J, the gap between germline ends came to 19 bases. CDR1 LGHNT and CDR2 FRNRAP come from the germline V gene. The CDR3 loop spans 15 amino acids. For the CDR3, the DNA is TGTGCTAGTGGCCCCCCAAACGGGGGAAAGTATGGCTACACCTTC. Protein: CASGPPNGGKYGYTF.

The chain joins TRBV7-9 to TRBJ1-2, with a tentative D call TRBD1 (5 bases). There are 15 residues in the CDR3. V gave up 5 bases and J gave up 7 bases, with 20 bases separating them. Germline lookup yields CDR1 SEHNR and CDR2 FQNEAQ (reference sequence). The CDR3 DNA reads TGTGCCAGCAGCGCACTAACGGCAGGGTCGGCTGGCTACACCTTC. This gives the protein CASSALTAGSAGYTF.

CDR3 region: CASSATSGGGQETQYF. In DNA, the CDR3 is TGTGCCAGCTCAGCTACTAGCGGGGGCGGACAAGAGACCCAGTACTTC. V is TRBV18 and J is TRBJ2-5; TRBD2 matches 11 bases. The CDR3 covers 16 residues. Germline V gene sequence: CDR1 KGHSH, CDR2 LQKENI. V shed 5 bases and J 2 bases; nucleotides not matched to a gene: 7.

CDR3 loop: CASLGQTLYGYTF. In DNA, the CDR3 is TGTGCCAGCCTGGGACAGACCCTCTATGGCTACACCTTC. The V and J genes are TRBV6-5 and TRBJ1-2; 7 bases are a match to TRBD1. The CDR3 totals 13 residues. The trim removed 8 bases at V and 4 bases at J, leaving 7 bases unmatched. Germline CDR1 reads MNHEY; CDR2 reads SVGAGI.

The chain is built from TRBV5-1 and TRBJ2-3, with 11 bases lining up with TRBD2. The CDR3 covers 15 residues. V lost 4 bases and J lost 4; bases outside the gene matches: 5. Germline CDR1 and CDR2: SGHRS and YFSETQ. The DNA of the CDR3 is TGCGCCAGCAGCCTAGCGGGGGGAGGTGCAGATACGCAGTATTTT. It specifies CASSLAGGGADTQYF. Full variable domain (missing parts from reference TRBV5-1 and TRBJ2-3): KAGVTQTPRYLIKTRGQQVTLSCSPISGHRSVSWYQQTPGQGLQFLFEYFSETQRNKGNFPGRFSGRQFSNSRSEMNVSTLELGDSALYLCASSLAGGGADTQYFGPGTRLTVL.

This chain joins TRBV14 and TRBJ2-1; 7 bases match TRBD1. Trimming took 4 bases from V and 14 from J; bases not matched to a gene: 17. The CDR3 covers 15 residues. Germline V gene data show CDR1 as SGHDN and CDR2 as FVKESK. Here the CDR3 reads CASSLDRVGASREFF. As DNA, the CDR3 is TGTGCCAGCAGCCTAGACAGGGTAGGGGCGTCTAGAGAGTTCTTC.

The genes are TRBV9 and TRBJ2-5, with TRBD2 matching over 7 bases. CDR1 and CDR2 from the germline V gene are SGDLS and YYNGEE. The length of the CDR3 is 15 residues. The J segment lost 1 base and the V segment lost 7 bases, leaving 10 bases of the junction unmatched. CDR3 nucleotides: TGTGCCAGCGGACGGCTGGCGGGGGTCCAAGAGACCCAGTACTTC. This sequence encodes CASGRLAGVQETQYF.

The gene calls are TRBV12-3 or TRBV12-4 and TRBJ2-3; D not certain. V was clipped by 7 bases and J by 4 bases, with 12 bases between them. This CDR3 region has 13 residues. The CDR3 nucleotides read TGTGCCAGCACCCTTGGTGGAGCAGATACGCAGTATTTT. Its translation: CASTLGGADTQYF.

Turning to this clone: Germline and junction disagree at one end, which may indicate a read error. The chain recombines TRBV2 with TRBJ1-5; D perhaps matches TRBD1 (6 bases). Germline assignment: CDR1 SNHLY and CDR2 FYNNEI. The length of the CDR3 is 15 residues. This CDR3 is CASNEQGYSNQPQHF. CDR3 DNA sequence: TGTGCCAGCAATGAACAGGGTTATAGCAATCAGCCCCAGCATTTT. Drawing the rest from reference TRBV2 and TRBJ1-5, the complete variable domain is EPEVTQTPSHQVTQMGQEVILRCVPISNHLYFYWYRQILGQKVEFLVSFYNNEISEKSEIFDDQFSVERPDGSNFTLKIRSTKLEDSAMYFCASNEQGYSNQPQHFGDGTRLSIL.

V is TRBV19 and J is TRBJ2-1, with TRBD1 matching over 9 bases. CDR1 is LNHDA and CDR2 is SQIVND in the germline V gene (reference sequence). The length of the CDR3 is 11 residues. Unmatched junction bases numbered 2, after V lost 10 bases and J lost 7 bases. The CDR3 reads CATGTGNEQFF. The CDR3 bases are TGTGCCACCGGGACAGGGAATGAGCAGTTCTTC.

V gene TRBV4-1 combines with J gene TRBJ1-5; D gene unclear. This CDR3 comprises 16 residues. With 1 base removed from V and 0 bases from J, the gap between germline ends came to 10 bases. Germline CDR1 MGHRA, CDR2 YSYEKL. CDR3 region: CASSQGSDYSNQPQHF. The CDR3 DNA reads TGCGCCAGCAGCCAAGGTTCGGACTATAGCAATCAGCCCCAGCATTTT.

The J gene is TRBJ2-4, the V gene TRBV5-4; D gene ambiguous. This CDR3 contains 16 residues. Germline V gene data show CDR1 as SGHNT and CDR2 as YYREEE (reference sequence). V lost 3 bases to trimming and J lost 0 bases, with 13 bases between them. The CDR3 loop reads CASSSSEQRAKNIQYF. DNA for the CDR3: TGTGCCAGCAGCTCGTCCGAACAGAGAGCCAAAAACATTCAGTACTTC.

This chain links TRBV9 with TRBJ1-3, with TRBD1 matching over 9 bases. V shed 0 bases, J shed 4 bases, and the junction held 8 bases outside the gene matches. CDR3 length: 17 residues. Per germline, CDR1 SGDLS and CDR2 YYNGEE. The CDR3 sequence: CASSVGYRGHAGNTIYF. The CDR3 DNA is TGTGCCAGCAGCGTAGGTTACAGGGGGCATGCGGGAAACACCATATATTTT. Combining the CDR3 with reference TRBV9 and TRBJ1-3 gives the whole variable domain DSGVTQTPKHLITATGQRVTLRCSPRSGDLSVYWYQQSLDQGLQFLIQYYNGEERAKGNILERFSAQQFPDLHSELNLSSLELGDSALYFCASSVGYRGHAGNTIYFGEGSWLTVV.

V and J are TRBV7-9 and TRBJ2-5, with D perhaps TRBD1 (5 bases). CDR1 and CDR2 (germline): SEHNR, FQNEAQ (reference sequence). The CDR3 is made up of 15 amino acids. The ends were cut back, 4 bases at V and 1 base at J, with 13 bases in the middle. CDR3 bases: TGTGCCAGCAGCTACAGGAGCCCCCTCCAAGAGACCCAGTACTTC. Translation gives CASSYRSPLQETQYF.

The J gene is TRBJ1-5, the V gene TRBV9; D gene uncertain. The CDR3 is 15 amino acids. CDR1 and CDR2 (germline): SGDLS, YYNGEE. The V end lost 0 bases, the J end lost 0 bases, and 7 bases lay between the germline ends. The CDR3 region is CASSVGSSSNQPQHF. The DNA for the CDR3 is TGTGCCAGCAGCGTAGGGTCGAGTAGCAATCAGCCCCAGCATTTT.

This chain connects TRBV5-1 to TRBJ2-7, with TRBD2 matching over 10 bases. V dropped 7 bases and J dropped 4; count of bases not matched to a gene: 5. Germline V gene data show CDR1 as SGHRS and CDR2 as YFSETQ. CDR3 length: 13 amino acids. Written as DNA, the CDR3 is TGCGCCAGCCGGACTAGCGGAGGGTACGAGCAGTACTTC. This sequence encodes CASRTSGGYEQYF.

CDR3 coding DNA: TGTGCCAGCAGCCCCTCAGGACAGGGGGTCGAGCAGTACTTC. Protein sequence: CASSPSGQGVEQYF. V is TRBV7-3 and J is TRBJ2-7; TRBD1 aligns across 10 bases. The ends lost 5 bases at V and 6 bases at J; junction bases unmatched: 7. CDR1 SGHTA and CDR2 FQGTGA come from the germline V gene. This CDR3 has 14 amino acids. The full variable domain, completed using reference TRBV7-3 and TRBJ2-7, is GAGVSQTPSNKVTEKGKYVELRCDPISGHTALYWYRQSLGQGPEFLIYFQGTGAADDSGLPNDRFFAVRPEGSVSTLKIQRTERGDSAVYLCASSPSGQGVEQYFGPGTRLTVT.

In its sample, this clone was seen once. This chain joins TRBV6-2 or TRBV6-3 and TRBJ1-3; weak D call: TRBD1 (5 bases). Trimming left V 3 bases short and J 4 bases short, with 16 bases between. The length of the CDR3 is 16 residues. Germline assignment: CDR1 MNHEY and CDR2 SVGEGT. CDR3 amino acids: CASSYGGDFSGNTIYF. The CDR3 DNA sequence: TGTGCCAGCAGTTATGGAGGGGATTTTTCCGGAAACACCATATATTTT.

V gene TRBV2 combines with J gene TRBJ2-5, with a tentative D call TRBD2 (5 bases). Germline CDR1 SNHLY, CDR2 FYNNEI. V lost 7 bases, J lost 4 bases, and 16 bases lay in between. The CDR3 runs 14 residues. The CDR3 region has the DNA TGTGCCAGCAAATCCCTACCTGGGAGAGAGACCCAGTACTTC. Its translation is CASKSLPGRETQYF.

A single count supports this clone. The chain couples TRBV18 to TRBJ2-5, with TRBD2 matching over 15 bases. The germline V gene encodes CDR1 KGHSH and CDR2 LQKENI. The CDR3 runs 17 residues. Trimming cost V 5 bases and J 6 bases; bases outside gene matches: 10. In DNA form, the CDR3 reads TGTGCCAGCTCAGAGGGACTAGCGGGGGGACCCCGACAGACCCAGTACTTC. The encoded protein is CASSEGLAGGPRQTQYF.

The rearrangement uses TRBV5-1 and TRBJ1-5; D is unclear. V lost 2 bases to trimming and J lost 4 bases, with 10 bases between them. The germline V gene has CDR1 SGHRS and CDR2 YFSETQ. CDR3 length equals 14 residues. The CDR3 region has the DNA TGCGCCAGCAGCTTACTAGGGCCTAATCAGCCCCAGCATTTT. Its translation is CASSLLGPNQPQHF.

In its sample, this clone was seen once. V usage is TRBV21-1 and J usage is TRBJ1-5. TRBV21-1 is labeled a pseudogene. This CDR3 is built from 19 residues. The CDR3 spells CASSKLAVRDQYSNQPQHF. The CDR3 DNA is TGTGCCAGCAGCAAACTAGCTGTGCGGGACCAGTATAGCAATCAGCCCCAGCATTTT.

The gene calls are TRBV4-1 and TRBJ1-1; D may be TRBD1 (5 bases). The ends were cut back, 4 bases at V and 0 bases at J, with 12 bases in the middle. Germline CDR1 MGHRA, CDR2 YSYEKL. The CDR3 sequence is 15 residues long. The CDR3 reads CASSPHAGMNTEAFF. In nucleotides, the CDR3 is TGCGCCAGCAGCCCCCACGCAGGGATGAACACTGAAGCTTTCTTT.

This rearrangement joins TRBV5-1 to TRBJ1-6; 7 bases line up with TRBD1. J lost 5 bases, V lost 7 bases, and 6 bases had no gene match. The CDR3 contains 14 residues. Germline V lookup: CDR1 SGHRS, CDR2 YFSETQ. This chain's CDR3 is CASGSGTDNSPLHF. The CDR3 DNA follows: TGCGCCAGCGGGTCAGGGACAGATAATTCACCCCTCCACTTT.

A note on this clone: The junction shows a germline mismatch at one end, possibly a read error. The chain is built from TRBV9 and TRBJ1-3, with TRBD1 matching 8 bases. Per the germline V gene, CDR1 is SGDLS and CDR2 is YYNGEE. The CDR3 loop spans 13 amino acids. The CDR3 nucleotides are TGTGCCAGCAGCGCCAACCCTGGACAGGGTCTGAGTTTT. Its translation: CASSANPGQGLSF.